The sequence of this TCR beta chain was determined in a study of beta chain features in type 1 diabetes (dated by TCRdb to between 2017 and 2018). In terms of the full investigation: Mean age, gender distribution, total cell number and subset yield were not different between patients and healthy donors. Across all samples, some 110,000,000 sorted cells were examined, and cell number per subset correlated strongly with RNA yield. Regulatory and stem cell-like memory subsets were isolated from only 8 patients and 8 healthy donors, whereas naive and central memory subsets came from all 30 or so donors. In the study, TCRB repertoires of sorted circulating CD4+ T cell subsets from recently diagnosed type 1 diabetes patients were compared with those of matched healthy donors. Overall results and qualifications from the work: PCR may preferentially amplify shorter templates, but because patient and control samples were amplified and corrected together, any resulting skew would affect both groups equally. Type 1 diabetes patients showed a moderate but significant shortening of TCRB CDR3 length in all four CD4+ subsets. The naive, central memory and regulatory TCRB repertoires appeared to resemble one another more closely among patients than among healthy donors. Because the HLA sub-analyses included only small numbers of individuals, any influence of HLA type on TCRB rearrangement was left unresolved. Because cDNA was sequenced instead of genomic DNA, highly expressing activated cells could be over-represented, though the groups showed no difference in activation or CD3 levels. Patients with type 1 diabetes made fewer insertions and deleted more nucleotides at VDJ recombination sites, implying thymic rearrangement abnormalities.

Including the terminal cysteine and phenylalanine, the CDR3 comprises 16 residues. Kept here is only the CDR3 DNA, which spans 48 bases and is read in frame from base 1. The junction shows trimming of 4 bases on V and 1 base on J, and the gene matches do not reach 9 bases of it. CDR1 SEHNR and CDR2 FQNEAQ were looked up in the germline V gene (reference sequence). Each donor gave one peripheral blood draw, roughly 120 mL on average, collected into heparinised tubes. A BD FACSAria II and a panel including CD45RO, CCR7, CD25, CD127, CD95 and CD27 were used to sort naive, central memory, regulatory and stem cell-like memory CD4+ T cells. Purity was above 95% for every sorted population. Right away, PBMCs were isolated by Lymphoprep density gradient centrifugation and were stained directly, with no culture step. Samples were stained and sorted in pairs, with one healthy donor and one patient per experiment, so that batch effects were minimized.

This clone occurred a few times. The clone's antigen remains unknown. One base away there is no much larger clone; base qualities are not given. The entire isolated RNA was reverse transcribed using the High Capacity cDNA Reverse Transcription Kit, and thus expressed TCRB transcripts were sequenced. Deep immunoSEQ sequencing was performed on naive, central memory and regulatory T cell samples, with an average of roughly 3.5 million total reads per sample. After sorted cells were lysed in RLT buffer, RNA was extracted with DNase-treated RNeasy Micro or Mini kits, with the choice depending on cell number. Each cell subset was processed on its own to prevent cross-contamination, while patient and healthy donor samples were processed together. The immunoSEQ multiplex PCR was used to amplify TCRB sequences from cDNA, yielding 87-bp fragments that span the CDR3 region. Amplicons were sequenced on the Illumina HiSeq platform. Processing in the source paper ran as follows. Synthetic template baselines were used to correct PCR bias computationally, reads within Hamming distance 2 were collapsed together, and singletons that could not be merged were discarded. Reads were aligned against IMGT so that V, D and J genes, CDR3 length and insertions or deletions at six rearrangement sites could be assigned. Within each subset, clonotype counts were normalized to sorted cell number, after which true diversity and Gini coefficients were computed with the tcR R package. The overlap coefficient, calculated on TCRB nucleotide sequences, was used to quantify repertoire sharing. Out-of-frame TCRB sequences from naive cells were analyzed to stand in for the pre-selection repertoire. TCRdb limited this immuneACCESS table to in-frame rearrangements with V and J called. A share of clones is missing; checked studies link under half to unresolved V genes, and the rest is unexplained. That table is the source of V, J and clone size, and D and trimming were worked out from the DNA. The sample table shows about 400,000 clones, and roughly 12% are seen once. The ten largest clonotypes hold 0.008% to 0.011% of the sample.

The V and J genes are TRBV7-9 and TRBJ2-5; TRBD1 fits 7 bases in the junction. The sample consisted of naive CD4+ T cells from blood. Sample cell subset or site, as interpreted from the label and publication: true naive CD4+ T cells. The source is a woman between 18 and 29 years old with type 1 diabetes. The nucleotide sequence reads TGTGCCAGCAGCTCAACGATAGGACAGGCCCAAGAGACCCAGTACTTC. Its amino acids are CASSSTIGQAQETQYF. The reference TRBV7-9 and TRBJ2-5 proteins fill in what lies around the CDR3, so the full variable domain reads DTGVSQNPRHKITKRGQNVTFRCDPISEHNRLYWYRQTLGQGPEFLTYFQNEAQLEKSRLLSDRFSAERPKGSFSTLEIQRTEQGDSAMYLCASSSTIGQAQETQYFGPGTRLLVL.